This T cell receptor (beta chain) was documented in a study of preoperative IRX-2 immunotherapy in early breast cancer. A single count supports this clone. Treatment noted: preoperative locoregional IRX-2 cytokine immunotherapy. This phase Ib study tested locoregional IRX-2 cytokine immunotherapy given before surgery. TCRdb's table, derived via immunoSEQ multiplex PCR, lists solely in-frame clones and lacks some. The table has roughly 26,000 clones, approximately 90% seen once; the top ten hold around 27%. V lost 1 base, J lost 1 base, and 13 bases lay in between. Germline-derived CDR1 and CDR2 are KGHSH and LQKENI. The CDR3 extends over 16 amino acids.

Sequences were derived from tumor tissue, sampled after IRX-2 immunotherapy. This TCR came from a human donor with breast cancer. The rearrangement links TRBV18 to TRBJ1-1; a weak D match, TRBD1 (6 bases). The CDR3 spells CASSPQLSGANTEAFF. As DNA, the CDR3 is TGTGCCAGCTCACCACAACTCTCAGGGGCGAACACTGAAGCTTTCTTT.